The rows below give T cell receptor beta chains drawn from one sample of a study of vaccination and CD4 T cells after COVID-19. MiXCR was run by TCRdb on the PCR reads, yielding one entry per CDR3 protein. The sample lists nearly 15,000 distinct CDR3 sequences; 65% to 85% were seen once. For these TCRs, the target antigens are not known. The sample was CD4+ T cells from blood, cultured in vitro, taken after SARS-CoV-2 vaccination. These receptor sequences come from a human donor who received a COVID-19 vaccine. The CDR3 runs from the conserved cysteine through the conserved F or W. A D gene is named only where the DNA matches it firmly. Size is omitted from some rows. Given values are once, few, many or a class for expanded clones.

d_call	v_call	cdr3_length	j_call	clone_size	cdr3_aa	cdr3_nt
-	TRBV12-3/TRBV12-4	13	TRBJ1-2	-	CASSLAGKSGYTF	TGTGCCAGCAGTTTAGCAGGAAAGTCTGGCTACACCTTC
-	TRBV20-1	11	TRBJ2-5	-	CSAVDQETQYF	TGCAGCGCTGTGGACCAAGAGACCCAGTACTTC
TRBD2	TRBV20-1	14	TRBJ2-5	once	CSALPGRGSETQYF	TGCAGTGCTCTCCCCGGGAGGGGGTCGGAGACCCAGTACTTC
TRBD2	TRBV20-1	14	TRBJ2-2	-	CSARSGAATGELFF	TGCAGTGCTAGAAGCGGGGCCGCCACCGGGGAGCTGTTTTTT
TRBD2	TRBV15	18	TRBJ2-3	-	CATSREGWTSGLTDTQYF	TGTGCCACCAGCAGAGAGGGTTGGACTAGCGGACTCACAGATACGCAGTATTTT
-	TRBV7-2	14	TRBJ2-5	-	CASSTWGPQETQYF	TGTGCCAGCAGCACCTGGGGACCTCAAGAGACCCAGTACTTC
-	TRBV6-1	16	TRBJ1-6	-	CASSEAKSSYNSPLHF	TGTGCCAGCAGTGAAGCGAAAAGCTCCTATAATTCACCCCTCCACTTT
-	TRBV25-1	15	TRBJ2-5	-	CASSDPTRRAKTQYF	TGTGCCAGCAGTGACCCCACCCGGAGGGCGAAGACCCAGTACTTC
TRBD1	TRBV6-1	14	TRBJ2-1	once	CASSAVTGSGEQFF	TGTGCCAGCAGTGCAGTGACAGGGTCGGGTGAGCAGTTCTTC
TRBD2	TRBV20-1	13	TRBJ2-5	-	CSASGGGWETQYF	TGCAGTGCTAGCGGGGGGGGTTGGGAGACCCAGTACTTC
-	TRBV11-3	13	TRBJ1-1	-	CASSPEQSTEAFF	TGTGCCAGCAGCCCAGAACAGAGTACTGAAGCTTTCTTT
TRBD1	TRBV6-1	17	TRBJ1-2	-	CASSEVIGGTGSFGYTF	TGTGCCAGCAGTGAAGTAATTGGGGGGACAGGGTCATTTGGCTACACCTTC
-	TRBV20-1	13	TRBJ2-7	-	CSARSDRSYEQYF	TGCAGTGCTAGATCGGACCGCTCCTACGAGCAGTACTTC
TRBD2	TRBV24-1	15	TRBJ2-3	few	CATSDRRGEPDTQYF	TGTGCCACCAGTGATAGGCGGGGGGAACCAGATACGCAGTATTTT
-	TRBV11-3	15	TRBJ2-2	-	CASSLGGLGSGELFF	TGTGCCAGCAGCTTAGGAGGGCTCGGCTCCGGGGAGCTGTTTTTT
TRBD1	TRBV19	16	TRBJ1-5	once	CASSSYRTGSNQPQHF	TGTGCCAGTAGTAGCTATAGGACAGGGAGCAATCAGCCCCAGCATTTT
TRBD1	TRBV30	14	TRBJ2-7	once	CAWRSEDRVLEQYF	TGTGCCTGGAGGTCCGAGGACAGGGTACTCGAGCAGTACTTC
-	TRBV12-3/TRBV12-4	17	TRBJ1-5	-	CASSRIPGLRGDQPQHF	TGTGCCAGCAGCCGTATCCCGGGACTTCGGGGGGATCAGCCCCAGCATTTT
TRBD1	TRBV12-3/TRBV12-4	11	TRBJ1-1	-	CASTRDSEAFF	TGTGCCAGCACCCGGGACAGCGAAGCTTTCTTT
TRBD1	TRBV2	14	TRBJ1-5	-	CASRNQGGNQPQHF	TGTGCCAGCAGGAATCAGGGGGGCAATCAGCCCCAGCATTTT
-	TRBV11-2	15	TRBJ1-4	-	CASSLSTRGDEKLFF	TGTGCCAGCAGCTTATCTACCAGGGGAGATGAAAAACTGTTTTTT
-	TRBV20-1	15	TRBJ2-1	-	CSARAGPSSYNEQFF	TGCAGTGCTAGGGCAGGGCCAAGCTCCTACAATGAGCAGTTCTTC
TRBD1	TRBV19	13	TRBJ1-2	-	CASSTDRGHGYTF	TGTGCCAGTAGTACGGACAGGGGGCACGGCTACACCTTC
-	TRBV19	12	TRBJ1-1	-	CASSRQNTEAFF	TGTGCCAGTAGTAGGCAGAACACTGAAGCTTTCTTT
-	TRBV21-1	13	TRBJ2-7	-	CASSSTALTEQYF	TGTGCCAGCAGCTCCACAGCGTTGACTGAGCAGTACTTC
-	TRBV12-3/TRBV12-4	14	TRBJ2-7	-	CASSSGRSSYEQYF	TGTGCCAGCAGTTCCGGACGGAGCTCCTACGAGCAGTACTTC
TRBD1	TRBV6-1	13	TRBJ1-2	-	CAAGGNWGYGYTF	TGCGCCGCAGGGGGCAATTGGGGCTATGGCTACACCTTC
-	TRBV6-1	14	TRBJ1-4	-	CASTARGTNEKLFF	TGTGCCAGCACCGCCAGGGGTACTAATGAAAAACTGTTTTTT
TRBD2	TRBV12-3/TRBV12-4	13	TRBJ2-3	-	CASGLARTDTQYF	TGTGCCAGCGGACTAGCCCGCACAGATACGCAGTATTTT
-	TRBV10-1	13	TRBJ1-6	-	CASSEGRNSPLHF	TGCGCCAGCAGTGAGGGGAGGAATTCACCCCTCCACTTT
-	TRBV7-2	14	TRBJ2-3	-	CASSLRDTGDTQYF	TGTGCCAGCAGCCTCCGGGACACGGGGGATACGCAGTATTTT
TRBD1	TRBV6-4	14	TRBJ1-2	few	CASSPGTGGIGYTF	TGTGCCAGCAGTCCCGGGACAGGGGGCATCGGCTACACCTTC
TRBD1	TRBV6-1	16	TRBJ2-6	-	CASRGQGGFGANVLTF	TGTGCCAGCAGGGGACAGGGTGGCTTTGGGGCCAACGTCCTGACTTTC
-	TRBV21-1	16	TRBJ2-3	-	CVSSNWGGSSTDTQYF	TGTGTCAGCAGCAACTGGGGGGGATCTAGCACAGATACGCAGTATTTT
-	TRBV21-1	15	TRBJ1-1	-	CASSTEDRGISEAFF	TGTGCCAGCAGCACCGAGGACAGGGGGATATCTGAAGCTTTCTTT
-	TRBV12-3/TRBV12-4	16	TRBJ1-5	-	CASSLWSAGAGQPQHF	TGTGCCAGCAGTTTATGGTCGGCAGGGGCGGGTCAGCCCCAGCATTTT